This TCR beta chain emerged from a study of control samples from healthy donors and cancer patients (dated by TCRdb to the early 2020s). CDR1 and CDR2, per the germline V gene (reference sequence), are SGHKS and YYEKEE. V gives up 0 bases and J gives up 6 bases, and the segment between their germline ends measures 16 bases. Reading from cysteine to phenylalanine, the CDR3 counts 15 amino acids. Only the CDR3 region is kept as DNA, spanning 45 bases read in frame from base 1. Library preparation was by the immunoSEQ multiplex PCR assay. TCRdb retrieved this table from immuneACCESS and kept in-frame rearrangements only. Not all clones are present; in checked studies, unresolved V genes account for under half, and no reason is known for the remainder. Present in this sample are about 65,000 clones, roughly nine tenths of which were seen just once. The ten largest clones add up to 0.95% to 1.5% of the sample.

A remark on this clone: Its antigen specificity is not known. No clone much larger than this one lies a single base away; base qualities are absent.

The TCR comes from a woman aged 45 to 65 with colorectal cancer. The sequence joins TRBV5-5 to TRBJ2-7, with the D gene call left open. Sequenced material: PBMCs. The CDR3 has the sequence CASSLAGGEGFEQYF. The DNA sequence is given as TGTGCCAGCAGCTTGGCGGGTGGGGAAGGTTTCGAGCAGTACTTC.